The rows below give T cell receptor beta chains drawn from one sample of a study of shared clonotypes between healthy human individuals. Sequenced by immunoSEQ multiplex PCR; TCRdb stores in-frame clones only, minus some. This sample has 2 million to 2.5 million clones, with over 85% found just once. The sample taken for sequencing was naive CD4+ T cells from PBMCs. These receptors were collected from a man aged 18 to 29 in good health. Some clones in this sample may be carry-over from other donors' samples. Each CDR3 is given with its conserved first and last residue. D genes are given only for firm matches. A clone size is listed for some rows: how often the clone was seen (once, few, many), or a class if it is expanded.

TRBV27	TRBJ1-4	NA	NA	TGTGCCAGCAGCCCAGGGGCCTACCCGGCCGAAAAACTGTTTTTT	CASSPGAYPAEKLFF
TRBV14	TRBJ1-5	NA	TRBD1	TGTGCCAGCAGCCAAGCACAACGTGACAGGGGTTATAGCAATCAGCCCCAGCATTTT	CASSQAQRDRGYSNQPQHF
TRBV29-1	TRBJ2-7	NA	NA	TGCAGCAATACACCCACGGACTTC	CSNTPTDF
TRBV5-6	TRBJ2-3	NA	NA	TGTGCCAGCAGCTTGTCGGCCAAATTTGGCACAGATACGCAGTATTTT	CASSLSAKFGTDTQYF
TRBV28	TRBJ2-1	NA	TRBD1	TGTGCCAGCAGTTTCAAACAGGGGAAGTTCTTC	CASSFKQGKFF
TRBV4-2	TRBJ1-3	NA	NA	TGTGCCAGCAGCCAAGCTCAGGACTCTGGAAACACCATATATTTT	CASSQAQDSGNTIYF
TRBV4-1	TRBJ2-6	NA	NA	TGCGCCAGCAGCCAACAAGCGTTCCTATACTCTGGGGCCAACGTCCTGACTTTC	CASSQQAFLYSGANVLTF
TRBV25-1	TRBJ1-2	NA	TRBD1	TGTGCCAGCAGTGCCCAGGGACAGGATGGCTACACCTTC	CASSAQGQDGYTF
TRBV29-1	TRBJ2-1	NA	NA	TGCAGCGTTGAATCTTACAATGAGCAGTTCTTC	CSVESYNEQFF
TRBV7-3	TRBJ2-2	NA	NA	TGTGCCAGCAGCGCACCCCCGCCCGGGGAGCTGTTTTTT	CASSAPPPGELFF
TRBV15	TRBJ1-3	NA	NA	TGTGCCACCAGCAGAGGGAGGACAGAGGCCTCTGGAAACACCATATATTTT	CATSRGRTEASGNTIYF
TRBV11-2	TRBJ2-1	NA	NA	TGTGCCAGCAGCCTTAGTCTGAATGAGCAGTTCTTC	CASSLSLNEQFF
TRBV4-1	TRBJ1-4	NA	NA	TGCGCCAGCAGCCAAGTATCGGGGGTAGAAAAACTGTTTTTT	CASSQVSGVEKLFF
TRBV13	TRBJ2-5	NA	TRBD1	TGTGCCAGCAGCCTGACAGGGGGCGGGGAGACCCAGTACTTC	CASSLTGGGETQYF
TRBV10-3	TRBJ1-5	NA	TRBD1	TGTGCCATCAGCGTGGGGACAGGCGGAAATGGCAATCAGCCCCAGCATTTT	CAISVGTGGNGNQPQHF
TRBV7-3	TRBJ2-7	NA	NA	TGTGCCAGCAGCTTAACCCGGGTAGGGTCCTACGAGCAGTACTTC	CASSLTRVGSYEQYF
TRBV2	TRBJ2-7	once	TRBD1	TGTGCCAGCAGTGGGGCCCGGACAGGGGGCTACGAGCAGTACTTC	CASSGARTGGYEQYF
TRBV7-2	TRBJ2-3	NA	NA	TGTGCCAGCAGCTTCCGGGACTCCGGAAGTCATTGGTATTTT	CASSFRDSGSHWYF
TRBV5-1	TRBJ1-2	NA	TRBD1	TGCGCCAGCAGCCCTACACAGGGGCCAGGAGGCTACACCTTC	CASSPTQGPGGYTF
TRBV18	TRBJ1-1	once	NA	TGTGCCAGCTCACCCGCAGAGGGGACTGAAGCTTTCTTT	CASSPAEGTEAFF
TRBV7-2	TRBJ2-2	NA	TRBD2	TGTGCCAGCAGCTCAGCAGCCGTGACTAGCGAGAACACCGGGGAGCTGTTTTTT	CASSSAAVTSENTGELFF
TRBV7-9	TRBJ2-1	NA	TRBD2	TGTGCCAGCAGGACGGGACTAGCATACAATGAGCAGTTCTTC	CASRTGLAYNEQFF
TRBV7-3	TRBJ1-1	NA	TRBD1	TGTGCCAGCAGCTTCACGGGACAGGGGGCTACTGAAGCTTTCTTT	CASSFTGQGATEAFF